These T cell receptor beta chains were read from a single sample in a study of T cells in Graves' hyperthyroidism and ophthalmopathy. In TCRdb, the multiplex PCR reads were re-called with MiXCR into one record per CDR3 protein. The sample shows about 290,000 distinct CDR3 sequences, around 20% of them seen only once. Sequencing input: blood. All receptors derive from a man aged 50-59 years with Graves' ophthalmopathy. Both conserved end residues are part of each CDR3. D genes are given only for firm matches. Rows give clone size only sometimes, using once, few, many, or a class for an expanded clone.

>13|TRBD1|-|TRBJ2-7|TRBV29-1
CSVEDRASYEQYF
TGCAGCGTTGAGGACAGGGCGTCCTACGAGCAGTACTTC
>14|TRBD2|many|TRBJ2-7|TRBV6-1
CASSPGTRAYEQYF
TGTGCCAGCAGCCCCGGGACTAGGGCCTACGAGCAGTACTTC
>15|-|many|TRBJ1-1|TRBV7-3
CASSLTPGSNTEAFF
TGTGCCAGCAGCTTAACGCCAGGCTCGAACACTGAAGCTTTCTTT
>14|TRBD1|-|TRBJ2-2|TRBV30
CAWSTTGQTGELFF
TGTGCCTGGAGTACGACAGGGCAGACCGGGGAGCTGTTTTTT
>12|-|few|TRBJ2-7|TRBV10-2
CASLGLEREQYF
TGCGCCAGCCTAGGACTTGAGCGCGAGCAGTACTTC
>13|-|-|TRBJ1-2|TRBV29-1
CSVGGEVHYGYTF
TGCAGCGTTGGGGGGGAAGTTCACTATGGCTACACCTTC
>16|-|many|TRBJ1-1|TRBV27
CASSLGDLLVNTEAFF
TGTGCCAGCAGTTTAGGAGACCTGCTGGTGAACACTGAAGCTTTCTTT
>16|TRBD2|-|TRBJ2-1|TRBV19
CASSILSGRPHNEQFF
TGTGCCAGTAGTATCCTTAGCGGGAGGCCGCACAATGAGCAGTTCTTC
>15|TRBD2|few|TRBJ2-3|TRBV3-1
CASSQDIGLADTQYF
TGTGCCAGCAGCCAAGATATAGGACTAGCAGATACGCAGTATTTT
>11|-|many|TRBJ1-1|TRBV20-1
CSAEAAAEAFF
TGCAGTGCGGAGGCGGCGGCTGAAGCTTTCTTT
>12|-|many|TRBJ2-1|TRBV20-1
CSASEGTDEQFF
TGCAGTGCTAGTGAAGGCACCGATGAGCAGTTCTTC
>16|TRBD1|few|TRBJ2-5|TRBV15
CATSRPSGTGAETQYF
TGTGCCACCAGCAGACCCAGCGGGACAGGGGCAGAGACCCAGTACTTC
>14|-|few|TRBJ1-1|TRBV6-1
CASSPDNPHTEAFF
TGTGCCAGCAGCCCGGACAACCCGCACACTGAAGCTTTCTTT
>12|-|few|TRBJ2-1|TRBV6-1
CASRSVGDEQFF
TGTGCCAGCCGCTCGGTGGGCGATGAGCAGTTCTTC
>15|-|-|TRBJ1-1|TRBV2
CASSELAGGDTEAFF
TGTGCCAGCAGTGAACTAGCGGGAGGGGACACTGAAGCTTTCTTT
>14|TRBD1|-|TRBJ2-7|TRBV27
CASREPGQGKEQYF
TGTGCCAGCAGGGAGCCGGGACAGGGTAAAGAGCAGTACTTC
>12|-|many|TRBJ1-5|TRBV20-1
CSARESNQPQHF
TGCAGTGCTAGAGAAAGCAATCAGCCCCAGCATTTT
>16|-|few|TRBJ1-2|TRBV5-1
CASSLDLEGTRDGYTF
TGCGCCAGCAGCTTGGATCTGGAGGGGACTCGAGATGGCTACACCTTC
>16|-|-|TRBJ2-1|TRBV2
CASSATIAGPYNEQFF
TGTGCCAGCAGTGCAACGATCGCGGGGCCCTACAATGAGCAGTTCTTC
>14|TRBD2|many|TRBJ2-1|TRBV20-1
CSARRAGGAGEQFF
TGCAGTGCTAGACGGGCGGGAGGTGCAGGGGAGCAGTTCTTC
>14|TRBD1|few|TRBJ1-1|TRBV9
CASSVEGANTEAFF
TGTGCCAGCAGCGTAGAGGGGGCGAACACTGAAGCTTTCTTT
>17|-|-|TRBJ2-1|TRBV10-3
CASTPTSSGIRNNEQFF
TGTGCCAGCACCCCAACCTCCAGCGGTATTAGGAACAATGAGCAGTTCTTC
>16|-|many|TRBJ2-7|TRBV11-2
CASSSIRNARTYEQYF
TGTGCCAGCAGCTCTATCAGGAATGCAAGGACCTACGAGCAGTACTTC
>15|-|few|TRBJ1-1|TRBV6-1
CASSETSTRGTQAFF
TGTGCCAGCAGTGAAACTTCGACGAGAGGGACGCAAGCTTTCTTT
>14|TRBD1|few|TRBJ2-1|TRBV6-5
CASSYGTAYNEQFF
TGTGCCAGCAGTTACGGGACAGCCTACAATGAGCAGTTCTTC
>20|TRBD2|many|TRBJ2-1|TRBV28
CASSSTTTSTSGRGGGEQFF
TGTGCCAGCAGTTCGACGACGACTTCAACTAGCGGGAGAGGGGGAGGCGAGCAGTTCTTC
>15|-|-|TRBJ2-3|TRBV6-1
CAGSAGTLGTDTQYF
TGTGCCGGCAGTGCCGGGACACTAGGCACAGATACGCAGTATTTT
>13|-|many|TRBJ2-7|TRBV2
CASRIRSNYEQYF
TGTGCCAGCAGGATAAGATCGAACTACGAGCAGTACTTC
>15|-|few|TRBJ2-3|TRBV9
CASSVETSSTDTQYF
TGTGCCAGCAGCGTAGAAACAAGTAGCACAGATACGCAGTATTTT
>17|TRBD1|many|TRBJ1-1|TRBV4-1
CASSQDRQGAQNTEAFF
TGCGCCAGCAGCCAAGATAGGCAGGGGGCCCAGAACACTGAAGCTTTCTTT
>14|-|few|TRBJ2-2|TRBV7-3
CASSFLGGRGELFF
TGTGCCAGCAGCTTCCTTGGGGGACGCGGGGAGCTGTTTTTT
>17|-|many|TRBJ1-3|TRBV5-1
CASSLTGQKSSGNTIYF
TGCGCCAGCAGCTTGACCGGACAGAAGAGCTCTGGAAACACCATATATTTT
>14|-|-|TRBJ2-1|TRBV6-1
CASISAGDHNEQFF
TGTGCCAGCATCAGCGCAGGGGACCACAATGAGCAGTTCTTC
>19|TRBD1|many|TRBJ2-1|TRBV5-1
CASSLDSGTGRSSYNEQFF
TGCGCCAGCAGCTTGGACTCCGGGACAGGGAGGAGTTCCTACAATGAGCAGTTCTTC
>17|TRBD1|few|TRBJ1-2|TRBV24-1
CATSDPGTGTSIGGYTF
TGTGCCACCAGTGATCCCGGGACAGGGACCTCTATAGGTGGCTACACCTTC
>14|TRBD2|many|TRBJ2-1|TRBV28
CASSLEGLGGEQFF
TGTGCCAGCAGTTTGGAGGGACTAGGGGGTGAGCAGTTCTTC
>13|TRBD1|many|TRBJ1-1|TRBV3-1
CASSPGQGGGAFF
TGTGCCAGCAGCCCGGGACAGGGAGGAGGAGCTTTCTTT
>16|TRBD2|many|TRBJ2-1|TRBV7-2
CASNLGGTSGANEQFF
TGTGCCAGCAACCTCGGGGGGACTAGCGGAGCCAATGAGCAGTTCTTC
>15|TRBD1|-|TRBJ1-5|TRBV24-1
CATSGTGSYNQPQHF
TGTGCCACCAGCGGGACAGGATCTTACAATCAGCCCCAGCATTTT
>12|-|many|TRBJ2-1|TRBV30
CAWSVDYNEQFF
TGTGCCTGGAGTGTGGATTACAATGAGCAGTTCTTC
>16|TRBD2|many|TRBJ2-5|TRBV9
CASSVRPSGGKETQYF
TGTGCCAGCAGCGTAAGGCCCAGCGGGGGGAAAGAGACCCAGTACTTC
>15|TRBD1|-|TRBJ2-3|TRBV5-6
CASSPWTGGTDTQYF
TGTGCCAGCAGCCCCTGGACAGGGGGCACAGATACGCAGTATTTT
>17|TRBD2|many|TRBJ2-7|TRBV11-1
CASSPIGLAPSSYEQYF
TGTGCCAGCAGCCCGATAGGACTAGCGCCGTCATCCTACGAGCAGTACTTC
>19|TRBD2|-|TRBJ2-5|TRBV28
CASRKIGFGAGGPGETQYF
TGTGCCAGCAGGAAAATTGGATTCGGGGCGGGAGGGCCGGGGGAGACCCAGTACTTC
>14|TRBD2|many|TRBJ2-7|TRBV6-1
CASSPSGNSYEQYF
TGTGCCAGCAGCCCCAGCGGGAACTCCTACGAGCAGTACTTC
>15|TRBD1|-|TRBJ2-2|TRBV11-2
CASSLRQGDPGELFF
TGTGCCAGCAGCTTAAGACAGGGAGACCCCGGGGAGCTGTTTTTT